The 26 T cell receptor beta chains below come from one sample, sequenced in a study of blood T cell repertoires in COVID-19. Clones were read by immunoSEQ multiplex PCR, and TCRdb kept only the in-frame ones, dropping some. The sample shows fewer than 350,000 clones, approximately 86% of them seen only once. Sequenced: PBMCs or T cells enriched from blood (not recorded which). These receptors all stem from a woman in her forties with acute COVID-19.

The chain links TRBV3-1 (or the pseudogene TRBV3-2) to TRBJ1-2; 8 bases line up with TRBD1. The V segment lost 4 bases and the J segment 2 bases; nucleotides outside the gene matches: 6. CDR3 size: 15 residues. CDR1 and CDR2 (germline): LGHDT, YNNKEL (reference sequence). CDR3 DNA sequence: TGTGCCAGCAGCCCCCGGGACAGGCAGAACTATGGCTACACCTTC. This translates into CASSPRDRQNYGYTF.

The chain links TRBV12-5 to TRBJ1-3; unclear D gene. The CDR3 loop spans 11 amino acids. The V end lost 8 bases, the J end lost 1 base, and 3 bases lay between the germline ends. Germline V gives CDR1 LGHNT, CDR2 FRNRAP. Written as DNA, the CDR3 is TGTGCTAGTTCTTCTGGAAACACCATATATTTT. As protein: CASSSGNTIYF.

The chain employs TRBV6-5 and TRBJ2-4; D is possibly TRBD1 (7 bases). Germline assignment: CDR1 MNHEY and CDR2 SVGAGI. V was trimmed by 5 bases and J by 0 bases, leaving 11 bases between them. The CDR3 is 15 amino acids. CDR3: CASSPGGLAKNIQYF. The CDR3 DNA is TGTGCCAGCAGTCCAGGGGGACTAGCCAAAAACATTCAGTACTTC.

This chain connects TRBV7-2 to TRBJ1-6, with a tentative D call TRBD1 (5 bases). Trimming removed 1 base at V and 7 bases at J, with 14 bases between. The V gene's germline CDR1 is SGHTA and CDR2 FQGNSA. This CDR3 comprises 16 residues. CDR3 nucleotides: TGTGCCAGCAGCTTAGTAGGACAAAACCCCAATTCACCCCTCCACTTT. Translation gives CASSLVGQNPNSPLHF.

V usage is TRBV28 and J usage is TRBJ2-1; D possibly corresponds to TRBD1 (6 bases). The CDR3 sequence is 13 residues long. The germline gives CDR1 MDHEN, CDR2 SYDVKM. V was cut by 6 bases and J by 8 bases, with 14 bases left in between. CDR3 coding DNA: TGTGCCAGCAGGAAAACAGGGTGGCATGAGCAGTTCTTC. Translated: CASRKTGWHEQFF.

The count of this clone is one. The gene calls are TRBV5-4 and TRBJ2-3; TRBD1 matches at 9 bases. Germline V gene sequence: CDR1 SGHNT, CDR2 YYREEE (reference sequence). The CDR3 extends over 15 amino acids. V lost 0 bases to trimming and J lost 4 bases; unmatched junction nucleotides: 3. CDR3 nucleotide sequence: TGTGCCAGCAGCTTGGAAGGACAGGGGTCAGATACGCAGTATTTT. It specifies CASSLEGQGSDTQYF. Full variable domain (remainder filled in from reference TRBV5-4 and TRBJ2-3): ETGVTQSPTHLIKTRGQQVTLRCSSQSGHNTVSWYQQALGQGPQFIFQYYREEENGRGNFPPRFSGLQFPNYSSELNVNALELDDSALYLCASSLEGQGSDTQYFGPGTRLTVL.

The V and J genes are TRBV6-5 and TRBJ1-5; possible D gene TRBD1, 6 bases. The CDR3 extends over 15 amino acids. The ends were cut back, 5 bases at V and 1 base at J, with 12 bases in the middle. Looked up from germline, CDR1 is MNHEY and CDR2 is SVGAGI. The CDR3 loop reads CASSTGILSNQPQHF. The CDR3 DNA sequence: TGTGCCAGCAGTACAGGGATTTTAAGCAATCAGCCCCAGCATTTT.

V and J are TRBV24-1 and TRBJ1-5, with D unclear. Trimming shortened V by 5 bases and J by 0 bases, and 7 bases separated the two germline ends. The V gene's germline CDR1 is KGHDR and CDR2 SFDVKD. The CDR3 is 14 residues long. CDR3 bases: TGTGCCACCAGTGCAGTTAATAGCAATCAGCCCCAGCATTTT. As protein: CATSAVNSNQPQHF.

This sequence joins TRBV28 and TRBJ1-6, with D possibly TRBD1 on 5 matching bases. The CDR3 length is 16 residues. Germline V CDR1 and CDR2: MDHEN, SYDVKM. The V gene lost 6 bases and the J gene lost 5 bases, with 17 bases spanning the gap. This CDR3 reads CASRTKGSGDNSPLHF. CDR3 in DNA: TGTGCCAGCAGGACAAAAGGATCGGGGGATAATTCACCCCTCCACTTT.

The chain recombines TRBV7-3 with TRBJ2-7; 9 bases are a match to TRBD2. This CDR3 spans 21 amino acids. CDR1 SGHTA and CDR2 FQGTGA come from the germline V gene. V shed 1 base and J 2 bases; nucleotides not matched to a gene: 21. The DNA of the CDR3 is TGTGCCAGCAGCTTAATAGGTTCTGACCCCGCGGGGGGGGGCCGCCCCTACGAGCAGTACTTC. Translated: CASSLIGSDPAGGGRPYEQYF.

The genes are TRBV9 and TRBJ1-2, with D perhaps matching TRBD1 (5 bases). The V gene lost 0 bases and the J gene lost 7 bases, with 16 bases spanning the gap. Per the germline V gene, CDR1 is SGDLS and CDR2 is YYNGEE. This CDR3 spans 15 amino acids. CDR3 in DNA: TGTGCCAGCAGCGTAGTATTCGGGGGGTTGGGTGGCTACACCTTC. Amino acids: CASSVVFGGLGGYTF.

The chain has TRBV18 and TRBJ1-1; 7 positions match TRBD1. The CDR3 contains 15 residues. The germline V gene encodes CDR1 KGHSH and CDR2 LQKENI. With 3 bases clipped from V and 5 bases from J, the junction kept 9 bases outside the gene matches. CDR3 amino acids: CASSPSTGVKTEAFF. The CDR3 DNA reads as TGTGCCAGCTCACCCTCAACAGGGGTCAAAACTGAAGCTTTCTTT.

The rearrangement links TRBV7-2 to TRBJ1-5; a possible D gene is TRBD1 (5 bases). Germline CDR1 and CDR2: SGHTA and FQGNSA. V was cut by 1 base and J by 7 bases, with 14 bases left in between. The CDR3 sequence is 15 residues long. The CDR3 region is CASSLEPAGRQPQHF. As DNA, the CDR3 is TGTGCCAGCAGCTTAGAACCCGCAGGGAGGCAGCCCCAGCATTTT.

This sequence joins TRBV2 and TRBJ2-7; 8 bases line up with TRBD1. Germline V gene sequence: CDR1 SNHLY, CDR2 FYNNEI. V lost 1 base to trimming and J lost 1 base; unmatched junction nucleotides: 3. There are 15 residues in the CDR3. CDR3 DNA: TGTGCCAGCAGTGAAGGGCAGGGGGCGTCCTACGAGCAGTACTTC. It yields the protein CASSEGQGASYEQYF.

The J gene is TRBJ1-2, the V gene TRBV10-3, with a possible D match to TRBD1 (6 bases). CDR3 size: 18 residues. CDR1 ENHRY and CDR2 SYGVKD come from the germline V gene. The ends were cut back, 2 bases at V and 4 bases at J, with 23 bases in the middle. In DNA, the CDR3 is TGTGCCATCAGTGAGAGAATGGCAGGGGCCGCAAGTTCCTATGGCTACACCTTC. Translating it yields CAISERMAGAASSYGYTF.

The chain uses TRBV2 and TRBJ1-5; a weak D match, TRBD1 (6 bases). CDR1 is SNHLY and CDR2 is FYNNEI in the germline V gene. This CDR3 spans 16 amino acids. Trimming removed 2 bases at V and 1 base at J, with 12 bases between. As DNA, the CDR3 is TGTGCCAGCAGTGAATTCGGCGACAGGAGCAATCAGCCCCAGCATTTT. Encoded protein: CASSEFGDRSNQPQHF.

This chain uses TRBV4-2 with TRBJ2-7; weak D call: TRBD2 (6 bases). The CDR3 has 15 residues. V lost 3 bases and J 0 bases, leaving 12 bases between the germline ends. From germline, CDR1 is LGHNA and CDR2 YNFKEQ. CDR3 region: CASSHAGTGSYEQYF. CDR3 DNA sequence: TGTGCCAGCAGCCATGCCGGGACTGGCTCCTACGAGCAGTACTTC.

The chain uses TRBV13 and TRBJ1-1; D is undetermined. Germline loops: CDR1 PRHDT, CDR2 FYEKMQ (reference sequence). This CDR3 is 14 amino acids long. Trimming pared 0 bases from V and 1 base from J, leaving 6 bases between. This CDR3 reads CASSLGGTNTEAFF. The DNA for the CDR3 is TGTGCCAGCAGCTTAGGCGGTACGAACACTGAAGCTTTCTTT.

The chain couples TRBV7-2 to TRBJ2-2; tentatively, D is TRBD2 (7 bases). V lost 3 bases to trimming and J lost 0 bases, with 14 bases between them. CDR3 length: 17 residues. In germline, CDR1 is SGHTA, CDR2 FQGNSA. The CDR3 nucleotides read TGTGCCAGCAGCTTGGACCCGGGGGGCCCGAACACCGGGGAGCTGTTTTTT. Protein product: CASSLDPGGPNTGELFF.

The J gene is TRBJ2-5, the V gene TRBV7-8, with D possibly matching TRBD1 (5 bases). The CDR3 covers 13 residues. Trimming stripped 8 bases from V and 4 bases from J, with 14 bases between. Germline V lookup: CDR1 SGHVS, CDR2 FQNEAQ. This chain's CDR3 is CASVSQGRETQYF. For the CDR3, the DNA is TGTGCCAGCGTTTCCCAGGGCCGAGAGACCCAGTACTTC.

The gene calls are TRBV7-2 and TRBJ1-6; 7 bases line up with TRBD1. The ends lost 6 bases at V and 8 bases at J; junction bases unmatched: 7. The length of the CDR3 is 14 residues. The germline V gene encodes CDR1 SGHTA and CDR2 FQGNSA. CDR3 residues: CASSPQGDYSPLHF. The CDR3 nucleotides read TGTGCCAGCAGTCCGCAGGGGGATTATTCACCCCTCCACTTT.

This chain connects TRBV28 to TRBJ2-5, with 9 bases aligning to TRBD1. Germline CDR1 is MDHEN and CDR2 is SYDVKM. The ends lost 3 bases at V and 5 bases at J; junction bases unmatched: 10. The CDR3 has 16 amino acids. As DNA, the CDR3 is TGTGCCAGCAGTTTGCCGGGACAGGGAGCGTCGGAGACCCAGTACTTC. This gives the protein CASSLPGQGASETQYF. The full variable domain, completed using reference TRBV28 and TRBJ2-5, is DVKVTQSSRYLVKRTGEKVFLECVQDMDHENMFWYRQDPGLGLRLIYFSYDVKMKEKGDIPEGYSVSREKKERFSLILESASTNQTSMYLCASSLPGQGASETQYFGPGTRLLVL.

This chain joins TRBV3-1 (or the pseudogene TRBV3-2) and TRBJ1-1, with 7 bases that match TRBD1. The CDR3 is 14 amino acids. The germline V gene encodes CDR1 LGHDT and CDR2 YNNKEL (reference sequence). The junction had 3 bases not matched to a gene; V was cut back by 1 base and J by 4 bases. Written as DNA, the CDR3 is TGTGCCAGCAGCCAAGTTGCAGGGGGCACTGAAGCTTTCTTT. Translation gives CASSQVAGGTEAFF.

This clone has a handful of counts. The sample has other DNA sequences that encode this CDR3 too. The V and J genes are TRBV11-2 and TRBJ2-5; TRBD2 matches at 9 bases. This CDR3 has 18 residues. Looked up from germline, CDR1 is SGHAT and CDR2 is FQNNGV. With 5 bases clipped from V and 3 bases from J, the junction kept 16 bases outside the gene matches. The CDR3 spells CASSGHRGAGGREETQYF. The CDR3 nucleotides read TGTGCCAGCAGCGGCCATCGGGGGGCGGGGGGGCGCGAAGAGACCCAGTACTTC.

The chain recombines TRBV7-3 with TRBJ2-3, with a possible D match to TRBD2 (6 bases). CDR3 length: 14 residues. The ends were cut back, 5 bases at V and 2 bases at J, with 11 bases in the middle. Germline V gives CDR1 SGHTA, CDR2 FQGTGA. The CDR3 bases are TGTGCCAGCAGCACGGGACTCAACACAGATACGCAGTATTTT. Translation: CASSTGLNTDTQYF.

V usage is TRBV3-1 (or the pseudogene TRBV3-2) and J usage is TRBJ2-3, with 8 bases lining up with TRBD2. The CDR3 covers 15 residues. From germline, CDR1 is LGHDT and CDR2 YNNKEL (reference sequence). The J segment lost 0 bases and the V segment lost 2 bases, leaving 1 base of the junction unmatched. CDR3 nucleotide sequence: TGTGCCAGCAGCCAACCGGGGGGGAGCACAGATACGCAGTATTTT. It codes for CASSQPGGSTDTQYF.